This TCR beta chain is from a study of cytomegalovirus exposure and HLA in healthy donors. In the PCR, 60 Vbeta and 13 Jbeta primers were used. The table came from immunoSEQ multiplex PCR; TCRdb's copy has only in-frame clones and leaves some out. This table has approximately 180,000 clones, roughly 79% appearing once. General study findings and limits: Most of the CMV-associated TCR beta chains (in a later analysis) appeared to be HLA-restricted.

As to this clone: Its antigen is unidentified.

V shed 8 bases and J 2 bases; nucleotides not matched to a gene: 9. This CDR3 has 15 residues. Germline CDR1 MNHNS, CDR2 SASEGT. V gene TRBV6-1 combines with J gene TRBJ2-1; 7 bases match TRBD2. Material for sequencing was PBMCs. This sequence originates from a man aged 40-49 years in good health and CMV-seropositive. The CDR3 is CASRGGEGPYNEQFF. DNA for the CDR3: TGTGCCAGCCGGGGAGGGGAGGGCCCCTACAATGAGCAGTTCTTC.